This T cell receptor (beta chain) derives from a study of blood T cells in healthy people across ages. Regarding this clonotype: Its antigen is still unknown. A much larger clone lies one base from this, so it may be a read error.

Study findings and constraints: Estimates drawn from one million T cells were deemed to understate diversity.

V was pared by 4 bases and J by 4 bases, with 9 bases between. The length of the CDR3 is 13 residues. PCR was performed a second time for about 7 to 11 cycles using a sample-barcoded 5' primer and a J-beta primer mix. Every single cDNA molecule received a tag from a template-switch adaptor with 12 random nucleotides. TCRdb processed the 5' RACE reads anew with MiXCR; each CDR3 protein has one entry. The table lists some 1.4 million distinct CDR3 sequences, about 43% of them singletons. The material sequenced was blood. The sequence was collected from a woman in her late teens or twenties in good health. The chain links TRBV12-3 or TRBV12-4 to TRBJ2-3; D remains ambiguous. The CDR3 loop is CASSSPPADTQYF. The DNA of the CDR3 is TGTGCCAGCAGTTCCCCTCCCGCAGATACGCAGTATTTT.